This is a list of T cell receptor beta chains from one sample in a study of T-cell reconstitution after alpha-beta-depleted transplantation in children. TCRdb independently ran MiXCR on the PCR reads; one entry per CDR3 protein. The repertoire holds about 410,000 distinct CDR3 sequences, with about a fifth as singletons. Sequences were derived from PBMCs from the stem cell graft donor, sampled from the stem cell graft. These receptors came from a human donor who donated a stem cell graft to a child with acute myeloid leukemia. Both conserved end residues are part of each CDR3. The D gene is left open where the match is weak. A row's size may be missing; if present it is once, few, many or a size class.

>TRBV20-1|NA|NA|TRBJ2-2
CSVPTGHQGGTGELFF
TGCAGTGTCCCGACGGGGCACCAGGGTGGCACCGGGGAGCTGTTTTTT
>TRBV12-3/TRBV12-4|NA|many|TRBJ2-7
CASSLEHPYEQYF
TGTGCCAGCAGTTTAGAACACCCGTACGAGCAGTACTTC
>TRBV18|TRBD1|few|TRBJ2-6
CASSPPGTGVGVLTF
TGTGCCAGCTCACCACCGGGTACAGGGGTAGGAGTCCTGACTTTC
>TRBV6-5|NA|many|TRBJ1-1
CASSYGGKGDTEAFF
TGTGCCAGCAGTTACGGGGGGAAGGGGGACACTGAAGCTTTCTTT
>TRBV12-3/TRBV12-4|NA|NA|TRBJ2-4
CASSHSTGGIQYF
TGTGCCAGCAGTCACTCTACCGGGGGCATTCAGTACTTC
>TRBV29-1|TRBD1|many|TRBJ1-1
CSARSADRDRAVETEAFF
TGCAGCGCCCGGTCGGCGGACCGGGACAGGGCGGTTGAGACTGAAGCTTTCTTT
>TRBV7-8|NA|NA|TRBJ1-1
CASSLGNAGKPEAFF
TGTGCCAGCAGCTTAGGAAACGCAGGGAAGCCTGAAGCTTTCTTT
>TRBV29-1|TRBD2|NA|TRBJ2-1
CSVDPVWLRGSGRAYNEQFF
TGCAGCGTTGATCCTGTCTGGTTGAGGGGCAGCGGGAGGGCCTACAATGAGCAGTTCTTC
>TRBV4-2|TRBD1|few|TRBJ1-5
CASSQAGQSNQPQHF
TGTGCCAGCAGCCAAGCGGGACAGAGCAATCAGCCCCAGCATTTT
>TRBV20-1|NA|few|TRBJ2-5
CSARPIGSRETQYF
TGCAGTGCTCGACCGATCGGGAGCCGGGAGACCCAGTACTTC
>TRBV3-1|NA|NA|TRBJ2-7
CASSQTFPYEQYF
TGTGCCAGCAGCCAAACTTTCCCCTACGAGCAGTACTTC
>TRBV9|TRBD2|NA|TRBJ2-2
CASSTSTSVNTGELFF
TGTGCCAGCAGCACGTCGACTAGCGTTAACACCGGGGAGCTGTTTTTT
>TRBV18|TRBD2|NA|TRBJ2-5
CASSPVRGVQETQYF
TGTGCCAGCTCACCTGTACGGGGGGTACAAGAGACCCAGTACTTC
>TRBV20-1|TRBD2|few|TRBJ2-2
CSARQNSGILNTGELFF
TGCAGTGCTCGTCAGAATAGCGGGATTCTCAACACCGGGGAGCTGTTTTTT
>TRBV29-1|TRBD2|few|TRBJ2-7
CSGGGPNSYEQYF
TGCAGCGGCGGGGGACCTAACTCCTACGAGCAGTACTTC
>TRBV20-1|NA|few|TRBJ2-7
CSARGTYSYEQYF
TGCAGTGCTAGGGGGACTTACTCCTACGAGCAGTACTTC
>TRBV7-9|NA|NA|TRBJ1-4
CASSLKGSTEKLFF
TGTGCCAGCAGCTTGAAAGGGTCGACGGAAAAACTGTTTTTT
>TRBV28|NA|few|TRBJ2-7
CATSLWGVSDEQYF
TGTGCCACCAGTTTATGGGGAGTATCGGACGAGCAGTACTTC
>TRBV29-1|TRBD2|many|TRBJ2-7
CSVLREGRYEQYF
TGCAGCGTGCTCCGGGAGGGCCGGTACGAGCAGTACTTC
>TRBV11-2|TRBD2|NA|TRBJ2-7
CASSLGWLAGGQSYEQYF
TGTGCCAGCAGCTTAGGATGGCTAGCGGGAGGGCAAAGCTACGAGCAGTACTTC
>TRBV20-1|NA|many|TRBJ2-5
CSAAKGVGQETQYF
TGCAGTGCCGCGAAGGGCGTGGGGCAAGAGACCCAGTACTTC
>TRBV29-1|NA|few|TRBJ2-2
CSVEDPNGELFF
TGCAGCGTTGAAGATCCTAACGGGGAGCTGTTTTTT
>TRBV4-1|NA|NA|TRBJ2-5
CASSQVGQETQYF
TGCGCCAGCAGCCAAGTTGGACAAGAGACCCAGTACTTC
>TRBV3-1|NA|NA|TRBJ2-7
CASSLGQPEIEQYF
TGTGCCAGCAGCCTGGGGCAACCAGAGATCGAGCAGTACTTC
>TRBV2|NA|NA|TRBJ2-7
CASSEDSPSTYEQYF
TGTGCCAGCAGTGAGGACAGTCCGTCTACCTACGAGCAGTACTTC
>TRBV20-1|TRBD1|many|TRBJ1-5
CSAPRTGSNQPQHF
TGCAGTGCTCCCCGGACAGGGAGCAATCAGCCCCAGCATTTT
>TRBV28|NA|NA|TRBJ2-7
CASSFVGGAAYEQYF
TGTGCCAGCAGTTTTGTTGGGGGAGCCGCCTACGAGCAGTACTTC
>TRBV3-1|NA|few|TRBJ2-7
CASSQYIHLVQYF
TGTGCCAGCAGCCAGTACATTCATCTAGTGCAGTACTTC
>TRBV5-1|NA|NA|TRBJ2-3
CASSLGGRGSDTQYF
TGCGCCAGCAGCTTGGGGGGAAGAGGATCAGATACGCAGTATTTT
>TRBV27|NA|few|TRBJ2-1
CASSLVGGSLNEQFF
TGTGCCAGCAGTTTAGTAGGGGGATCTCTCAATGAGCAGTTCTTC
>TRBV29-1|TRBD1|many|TRBJ1-1
CSGRMTGLPEAFF
TGCAGCGGCAGAATGACAGGGTTGCCTGAAGCTTTCTTT
>TRBV6-5|NA|many|TRBJ2-1
CASSSLRGQGNEQFF
TGTGCCAGCAGTTCACTTAGAGGGCAGGGCAATGAGCAGTTCTTC
>TRBV2|NA|few|TRBJ2-3
CASSAQGSTDTQYF
TGTGCCAGCAGTGCCCAGGGCTCCACAGATACGCAGTATTTT
>TRBV7-2|TRBD1|NA|TRBJ1-6
CASSLHPGDRRNSPLHF
TGTGCCAGCAGCCTACACCCCGGGGACAGGAGAAATTCACCCCTCCACTTT
>TRBV18|TRBD2|NA|TRBJ2-7
CASSPPGLAAEQYF
TGTGCCAGCTCACCACCGGGACTAGCAGCCGAGCAGTACTTC
>TRBV5-1|TRBD1|few|TRBJ1-2
CASSRDREYGYTF
TGCGCCAGCAGCCGGGACAGGGAATATGGCTACACCTTC
>TRBV27|TRBD1|many|TRBJ2-1
CASTTGGYNEQFF
TGTGCCAGCACGACAGGGGGTTACAATGAGCAGTTCTTC
>TRBV6-5|TRBD1|NA|TRBJ2-2
CASSYSAAGTAYGTGELFF
TGTGCCAGCAGTTACTCGGCCGCCGGGACAGCCTACGGCACCGGGGAGCTGTTTTTT
>TRBV30|NA|few|TRBJ1-5
CAWSDSYSNQPQHF
TGTGCCTGGAGTGACTCCTATAGCAATCAGCCCCAGCATTTT
>TRBV29-1|NA|few|TRBJ2-1
CSLTVTYNEQFF
TGCAGCCTTACGGTCACCTACAATGAGCAGTTCTTC
>TRBV5-1|NA|NA|TRBJ1-1
CASSPIGGQTQNTEAFF
TGCGCCAGCAGCCCCATCGGAGGGCAGACCCAGAACACTGAAGCTTTCTTT